This TCR beta chain was documented in a study of response to subunit inactivated influenza vaccine. TCRdb re-derived calls from the RT-PCR reads in MiXCR, one entry per CDR3 protein. Altogether fewer than 650,000 distinct CDR3 sequences are present, 10% to 15% being singletons, with the ten largest covering roughly 14%. V was clipped by 4 bases and J by 3 bases, with 12 bases between them. This CDR3 is built from 15 residues. Germline CDR1 and CDR2: SEHNR and FQNEAQ (reference sequence). Study-level findings and limits: Only a handful of new T cells, the authors suggested, are recruited with each seasonal influenza vaccination.

This clonotype was seen a few times. Its antigen is not identified. This chain uses TRBV7-9 with TRBJ1-4; D remains unclear. The receptor was derived from a man aged 45 to 65 who received an inactivated influenza vaccine. The sample consisted of PBMCs from blood, taken about 40 days after vaccination. For the CDR3, the DNA is TGTGCCAGCAGCTCATCAGTCGTAGCTAATGAAAAACTGTTTTTT. Its translation is CASSSSVVANEKLFF.